The 16 T cell receptor beta chains presented below share a single source sample, sequenced in a study of T cell responses to AZD1222 COVID-19 vaccine. Assay used: immunoSEQ multiplex PCR; TCRdb lists only in-frame clones, some missing. Seen here are some 110,000 clones, 80% to 90% observed once, and the top ten hold more than 2.5%. Material: peripheral blood, obtained on day 0 of AZD1222 vaccination. The source is an adult in good health.

V and J are TRBV4-1 and TRBJ1-1; possibly TRBD1 for D (6 bases). The CDR3 runs 15 residues. Per germline, CDR1 MGHRA and CDR2 YSYEKL. The V and J ends lost 1 base and 4 bases respectively, with 13 bases between them. CDR3 sequence reads: CASSQGGRGVTEAFF. CDR3 bases: TGCGCCAGCAGCCAAGGTGGCAGGGGTGTCACTGAAGCTTTCTTT.

The DNA for the CDR3 is TGCGCCAGCAGCCCAGGCCGGAGTCAGCCCCAGCATTTT. It translates to CASSPGRSQPQHF. The V and J genes are TRBV4-3 and TRBJ1-5; D uncertain. The V gene lost 4 bases and the J gene lost 6 bases, with 10 bases spanning the gap. Germline values: CDR1 LGHNA, CDR2 YSLEER. CDR3 length: 13 amino acids.

The rearrangement links TRBV7-2 to TRBJ2-7; D remains ambiguous. The V end was cut by 4 bases, the J end by 2 bases, with 9 bases between. There are 13 residues in the CDR3. Looked up from germline, CDR1 is SGHTA and CDR2 is FQGNSA. The CDR3 reads CASSSRLTYEQYF. CDR3 bases: TGTGCCAGCAGCTCCCGGCTAACCTACGAGCAGTACTTC.

V usage is TRBV10-3 and J usage is TRBJ2-3; possible D gene TRBD2, 6 bases. This CDR3 contains 15 residues. Germline V gene sequence: CDR1 ENHRY, CDR2 SYGVKD. The V end was cut by 4 bases, the J end by 3 bases, with 14 bases between. CDR3 amino acids: CAISAGSRGTDTQYF. The CDR3 coding sequence is TGTGCCATCAGTGCTGGCTCCCGGGGGACAGATACGCAGTATTTT.

The chain uses TRBV18 and TRBJ1-1; tentative D call: TRBD1 (5 bases). The length of the CDR3 is 17 residues. Germline CDR1 is KGHSH and CDR2 is LQKENI. V shed 0 bases and J shed 1 base, with 15 bases lying between them. The CDR3 DNA follows: TGTGCCAGCTCACCACCGGGGTACGGGGCTGGGAACACTGAAGCTTTCTTT. Amino acid sequence: CASSPPGYGAGNTEAFF. Complete variable domain (other parts from reference TRBV18 and TRBJ1-1): NAGVMQNPRHLVRRRGQEARLRCSPMKGHSHVYWYRQLPEEGLKFMVYLQKENIIDESGMPKERFSAEFPKEGPSILRIQQVVRGDSAAYFCASSPPGYGAGNTEAFFGQGTRLTVV.

The rearrangement joins TRBV7-3 to TRBJ1-5; D remains ambiguous. The germline CDR1 and CDR2 sequences are SGHTA and FQGTGA. Trimming pared 5 bases from V and 4 bases from J, leaving 9 bases between. There are 13 residues in the CDR3. CDR3 sequence: CASSKDPNQPQHF. Written as DNA, the CDR3 is TGTGCCAGCAGCAAAGACCCGAATCAGCCCCAGCATTTT.

The chain joins TRBV11-2 to TRBJ2-4; 9 positions match TRBD2. Germline loops: CDR1 SGHAT, CDR2 FQNNGV. This CDR3 region has 19 residues. V lost 3 bases and J lost 1; bases outside the gene matches: 13. CDR3 loop: CASSFPQAGGLTAKNIQYF. The CDR3, as DNA: TGTGCCAGCAGCTTCCCCCAGGCGGGAGGGCTGACGGCCAAAAACATTCAGTACTTC.

CDR3 region: CASSFRATQYF. The CDR3 nucleotides are TGTGCCAGCAGTTTCAGGGCGACCCAGTACTTC. V and J are TRBV12-3 or TRBV12-4 and TRBJ2-5; tentative D call: TRBD1 (5 bases). Deletions cut 3 bases from V and 7 bases from J, with 6 bases between. This CDR3 region has 11 residues.

This clone was observed a single time. The chain combines TRBV6-2 or TRBV6-3 with TRBJ2-1; TRBD2 agrees at 8 bases. In germline, CDR1 is MNHEY, CDR2 SVGEGT. This CDR3 contains 11 residues. The trim removed 5 bases at V and 15 bases at J, leaving 6 bases unmatched. CDR3 amino acids: CASSDGGAGFF. CDR3 sequence (DNA): TGTGCCAGCAGTGACGGGGGGGCAGGGTTCTTC.

V is TRBV11-3 and J is TRBJ1-1; D uncertain. The CDR3 loop spans 14 amino acids. In germline, CDR1 is SGHNT, CDR2 YENEEA. Trimming took off 0 bases at V and 0 bases at J, with 5 bases between the two ends. The CDR3 loop is CASSLDGLNTEAFF. The CDR3 DNA reads as TGTGCCAGCAGCTTAGACGGATTGAACACTGAAGCTTTCTTT. Full variable domain (remainder filled in from reference TRBV11-3 and TRBJ1-1): EAGVVQSPRYKIIEKKQPVAFWCNPISGHNTLYWYLQNLGQGPELLIRYENEEAVDDSQLPKDRFSAERLKGVDSTLKIQPAELGDSAVYLCASSLDGLNTEAFFGQGTRLTVV.

The gene calls are TRBV4-2 and TRBJ2-7; D is ambiguous. V was shortened by 1 base and J by 5 bases, with 12 bases between the two germline ends. This CDR3 has 14 amino acids. The germline V gene encodes CDR1 LGHNA and CDR2 YNFKEQ. The CDR3 here is CASSQVLFGDEQYF. CDR3 sequence (DNA): TGTGCCAGCAGCCAAGTTCTCTTTGGGGACGAGCAGTACTTC.

V and J are TRBV6-5 and TRBJ2-1; D remains unclear. Trimming shortened V by 4 bases and J by 6 bases, and 13 bases separated the two germline ends. Germline V gene data show CDR1 as MNHEY and CDR2 as SVGAGI. There are 14 residues in the CDR3. DNA for the CDR3: TGTGCCAGCAGTTCCGAAGGTAGCCTCAATGAGCAGTTCTTC. Amino acids: CASSSEGSLNEQFF.

This chain joins TRBV6-5 and TRBJ1-2; D unresolved. The CDR3 has 12 residues. Germline CDR1 MNHEY, CDR2 SVGAGI. V was shortened by 4 bases and J by 4 bases, with 7 bases between the two germline ends. CDR3 sequence: CASSSGSYGYTF. DNA of the CDR3: TGTGCCAGCAGTTCTGGATCCTATGGCTACACCTTC.

This rearrangement joins TRBV27 to TRBJ2-1, with unresolved D. CDR1 is MNHEY and CDR2 is SMNVEV in the germline V gene (reference sequence). Trimming removed 6 bases from V and 10 bases from J, with 10 bases in between. This CDR3 has 11 residues. The CDR3 protein is CASRGHREQFF. CDR3 in DNA: TGTGCCAGCAGGGGCCACCGGGAGCAGTTCTTC.

The chain carries TRBV4-3 and TRBJ1-2; D remains unclear. V was pared by 0 bases and J by 2 bases, with 10 bases between. The CDR3 has 15 residues. The germline CDR1 and CDR2 sequences are LGHNA and YSLEER. CDR3 sequence (DNA): TGCGCCAGCAGCCAAGATGGGTGGGAGAACTATGGCTACACCTTC. Its protein product is CASSQDGWENYGYTF.

The chain links TRBV19 to TRBJ1-4; a weak D match, TRBD1 (5 bases). Looked up from germline, CDR1 is LNHDA and CDR2 is SQIVND (reference sequence). Trimming removed 9 bases at V and 7 bases at J, with 21 bases between. The CDR3 totals 15 residues. The CDR3 bases are TGTGCCAGCCTACGTCGTCACAGGCCGTTTGAAAAACTGTTTTTT. Residues: CASLRRHRPFEKLFF.